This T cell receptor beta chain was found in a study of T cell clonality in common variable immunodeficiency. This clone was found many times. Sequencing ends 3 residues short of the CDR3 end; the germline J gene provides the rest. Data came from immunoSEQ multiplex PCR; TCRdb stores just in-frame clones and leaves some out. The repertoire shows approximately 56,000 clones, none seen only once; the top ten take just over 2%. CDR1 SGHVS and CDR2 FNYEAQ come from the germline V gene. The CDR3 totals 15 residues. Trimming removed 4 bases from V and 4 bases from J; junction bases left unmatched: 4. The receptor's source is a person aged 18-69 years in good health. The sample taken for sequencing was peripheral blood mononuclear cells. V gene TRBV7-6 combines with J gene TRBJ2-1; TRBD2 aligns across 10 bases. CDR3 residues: CASSSLTSGYNEQFF. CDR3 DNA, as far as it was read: TGTGCCAGCAGCTCGCTGACTAGCGGGTACAATGAG. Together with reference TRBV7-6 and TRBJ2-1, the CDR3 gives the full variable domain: GAGVSQSPRYKVTKRGQDVALRCDPISGHVSLYWYRQALGQGPEFLTYFNYEAQQDKSGLPNDRFSAERPEGSISTLTIQRTEQRDSAMYRCASSSLTSGYNEQFFGPGTRLTVL.